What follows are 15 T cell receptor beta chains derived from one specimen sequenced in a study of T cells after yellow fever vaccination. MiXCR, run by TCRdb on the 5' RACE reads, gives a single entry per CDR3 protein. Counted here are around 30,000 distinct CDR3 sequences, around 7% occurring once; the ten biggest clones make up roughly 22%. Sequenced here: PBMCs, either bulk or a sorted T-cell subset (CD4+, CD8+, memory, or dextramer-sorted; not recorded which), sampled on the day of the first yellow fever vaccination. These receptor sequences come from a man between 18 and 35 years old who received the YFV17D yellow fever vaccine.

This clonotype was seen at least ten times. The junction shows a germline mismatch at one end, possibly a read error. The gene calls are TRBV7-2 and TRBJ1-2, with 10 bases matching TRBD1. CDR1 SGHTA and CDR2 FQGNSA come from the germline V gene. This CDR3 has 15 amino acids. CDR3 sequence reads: CASSLGTGVQYGYTF. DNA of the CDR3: TGTGCCAGCAGTTTAGGGACAGGGGTTCAGTATGGCTACACCTTC.

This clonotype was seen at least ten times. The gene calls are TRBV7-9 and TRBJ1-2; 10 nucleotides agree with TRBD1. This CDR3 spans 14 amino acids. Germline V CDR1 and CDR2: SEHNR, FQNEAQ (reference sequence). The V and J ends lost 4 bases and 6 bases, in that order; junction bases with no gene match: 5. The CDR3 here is CASSSWTGGNGYTF. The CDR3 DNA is TGTGCCAGCAGCTCATGGACAGGGGGGAATGGCTACACCTTC.

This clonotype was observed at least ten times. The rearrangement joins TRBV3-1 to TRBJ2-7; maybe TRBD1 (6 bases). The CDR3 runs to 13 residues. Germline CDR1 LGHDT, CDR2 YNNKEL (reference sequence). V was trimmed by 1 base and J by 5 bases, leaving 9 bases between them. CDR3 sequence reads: CASSQGTVHEQYV. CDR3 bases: TGTGCCAGCAGCCAAGGGACAGTGCACGAGCAGTACGTC.

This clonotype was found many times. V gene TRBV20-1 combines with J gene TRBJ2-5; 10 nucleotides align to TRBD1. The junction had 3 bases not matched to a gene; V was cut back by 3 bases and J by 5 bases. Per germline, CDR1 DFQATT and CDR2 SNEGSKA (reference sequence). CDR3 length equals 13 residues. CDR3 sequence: CSARTGGGETQYF. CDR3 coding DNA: TGCAGTGCTAGGACAGGGGGCGGTGAGACCCAGTACTTC.

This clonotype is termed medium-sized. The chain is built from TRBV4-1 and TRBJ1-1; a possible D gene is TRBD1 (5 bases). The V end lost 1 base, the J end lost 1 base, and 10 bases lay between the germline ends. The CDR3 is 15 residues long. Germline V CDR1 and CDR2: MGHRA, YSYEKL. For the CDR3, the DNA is TGCGCCAGCAGCCAAGGGGGGTGGGCGAACACTGAAGCTTTCTTT. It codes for CASSQGGWANTEAFF.

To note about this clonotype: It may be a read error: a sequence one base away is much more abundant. CDR3 in amino acids: CSAGRGIRKQPQHF. The CDR3 DNA sequence: TGCAGTGCTGGACGGGGGATACGTAAACAGCCCCAGCATTTT. The rearrangement joins TRBV20-1 to TRBJ1-5; a possible D gene is TRBD1 (5 bases). The ends were cut back, 5 bases at V and 7 bases at J, with 18 bases in the middle. The CDR3 consists of 14 residues. Germline loops: CDR1 DFQATT, CDR2 SNEGSKA (reference sequence).

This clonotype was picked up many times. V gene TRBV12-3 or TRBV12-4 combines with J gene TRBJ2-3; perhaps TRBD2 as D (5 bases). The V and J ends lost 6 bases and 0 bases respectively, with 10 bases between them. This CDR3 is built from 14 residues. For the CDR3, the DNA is TGTGCCAGCAGCGGACTGAGAAGCACAGATACGCAGTATTTT. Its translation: CASSGLRSTDTQYF.

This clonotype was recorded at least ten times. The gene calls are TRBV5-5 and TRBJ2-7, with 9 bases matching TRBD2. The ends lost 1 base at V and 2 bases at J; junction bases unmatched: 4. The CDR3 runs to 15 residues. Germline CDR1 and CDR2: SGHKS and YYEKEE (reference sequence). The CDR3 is CASSLSGGSPYEQYF. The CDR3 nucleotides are TGTGCCAGCAGCTTGAGCGGGGGGTCCCCCTACGAGCAGTACTTC.

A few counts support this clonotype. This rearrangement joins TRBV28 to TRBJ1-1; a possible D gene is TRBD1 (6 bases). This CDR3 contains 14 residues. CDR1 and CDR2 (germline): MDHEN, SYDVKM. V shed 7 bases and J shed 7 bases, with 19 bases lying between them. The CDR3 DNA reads TGTGCCAGCACTCCTGGGGGGCGACCCCTTGAAGCTTTCTTT. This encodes CASTPGGRPLEAFF.

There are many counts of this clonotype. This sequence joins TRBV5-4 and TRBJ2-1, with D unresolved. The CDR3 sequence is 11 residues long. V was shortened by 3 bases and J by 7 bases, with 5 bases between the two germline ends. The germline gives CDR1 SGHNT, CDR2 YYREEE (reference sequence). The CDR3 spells CASSWGNEQFF. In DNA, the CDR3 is TGTGCCAGCAGCTGGGGTAATGAGCAGTTCTTC.

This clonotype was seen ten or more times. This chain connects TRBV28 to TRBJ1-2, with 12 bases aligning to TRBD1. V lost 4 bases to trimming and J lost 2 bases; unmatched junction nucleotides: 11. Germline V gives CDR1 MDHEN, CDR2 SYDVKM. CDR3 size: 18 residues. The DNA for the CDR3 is TGTGCCAGCAGTTCTTACGCCCTAGGGACAGGGGGCAACTATGGCTACACCTTC. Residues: CASSSYALGTGGNYGYTF.

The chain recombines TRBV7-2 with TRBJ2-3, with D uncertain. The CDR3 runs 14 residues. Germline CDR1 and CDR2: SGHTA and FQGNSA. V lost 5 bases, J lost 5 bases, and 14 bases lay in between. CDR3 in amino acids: CASSRIALGDTQYF. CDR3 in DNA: TGTGCCAGCAGCCGAATAGCACTCGGAGATACGCAGTATTTT. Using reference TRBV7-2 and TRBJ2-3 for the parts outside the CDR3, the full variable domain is GAGVSQSPSNKVTEKGKDVELRCDPISGHTALYWYRQSLGQGLEFLIYFQGNSAPDKSGLPSDRFSAERTGGSVSTLTIQRTQQEDSAVYLCASSRIALGDTQYFGPGTRLTVL.

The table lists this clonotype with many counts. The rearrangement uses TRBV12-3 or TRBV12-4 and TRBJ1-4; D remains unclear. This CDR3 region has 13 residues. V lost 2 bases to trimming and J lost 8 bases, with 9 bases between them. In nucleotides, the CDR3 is TGTGCCAGCAGTTTACTCAATGGGGAAAAACTGTTTTTT. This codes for CASSLLNGEKLFF.

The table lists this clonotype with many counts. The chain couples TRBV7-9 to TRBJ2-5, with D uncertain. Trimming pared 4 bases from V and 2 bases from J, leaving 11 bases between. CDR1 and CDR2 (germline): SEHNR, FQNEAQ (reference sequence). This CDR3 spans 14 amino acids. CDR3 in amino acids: CASSYWAVQETQYF. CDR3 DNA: TGTGCCAGCAGCTATTGGGCCGTGCAAGAGACCCAGTACTTC.

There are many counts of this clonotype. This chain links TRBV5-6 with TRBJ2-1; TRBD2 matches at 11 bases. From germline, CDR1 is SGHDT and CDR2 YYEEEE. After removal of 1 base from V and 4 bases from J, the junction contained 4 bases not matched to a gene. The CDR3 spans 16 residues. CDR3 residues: CASSLPGLAAYNEQFF. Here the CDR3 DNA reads TGTGCCAGCAGCTTGCCGGGACTAGCGGCTTACAATGAGCAGTTCTTC. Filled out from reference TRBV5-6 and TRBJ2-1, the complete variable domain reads DAGVTQSPTHLIKTRGQQVTLRCSPKSGHDTVSWYQQALGQGPQFIFQYYEEEERQRGNFPDRFSGHQFPNYSSELNVNALLLGDSALYLCASSLPGLAAYNEQFFGPGTRLTVL.